This T cell receptor (beta chain) was sequenced during a study of blood T cell repertoires in COVID-19. At the level of the study: COVID-19 samples collected from the United States, Italy and Spain covered acute and convalescent phases. T cells, B-cell-depleted T cells, or PBMCs provided the cDNA or gDNA that served as material.

The CDR3 has 13 residues. Germline V gene lookup returns CDR1 MRHNA and CDR2 SNTAGT. The J segment lost 9 bases and the V segment lost 3 bases, leaving 6 bases of the junction unmatched. Authors' data handling: Reference gene primer amplification gave estimated nucleated cell counts. Some clones are missing from TCRdb's copy, which holds only in-frame ones; the method was immunoSEQ multiplex PCR. V, J and clone size derive from that table, while D and trimming were established from the DNA sequence. Of over 80,000 clones in the sample, over 70% are singletons; the top ten hold around 4.4%. This clone was seen a few times.

Sequenced material: peripheral blood. The rearrangement uses TRBV6-4 and TRBJ1-1; TRBD1 aligns across 8 bases. The receptor was isolated from a woman aged 45-65 years with acute or convalescent COVID-19. In DNA form, the CDR3 reads TGTGCCAGCAGTGAGTCGGGACAGGCTAAAGCTTTCTTT. Translation: CASSESGQAKAFF.